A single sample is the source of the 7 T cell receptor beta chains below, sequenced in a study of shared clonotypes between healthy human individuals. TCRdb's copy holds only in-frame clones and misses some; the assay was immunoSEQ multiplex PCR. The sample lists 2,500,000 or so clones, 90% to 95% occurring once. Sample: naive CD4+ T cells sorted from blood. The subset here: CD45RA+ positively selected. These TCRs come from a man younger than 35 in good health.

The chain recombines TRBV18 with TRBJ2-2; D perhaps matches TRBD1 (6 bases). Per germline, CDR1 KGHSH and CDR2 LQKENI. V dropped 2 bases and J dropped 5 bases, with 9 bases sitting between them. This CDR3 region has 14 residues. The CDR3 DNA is TGTGCCAGCTCACCATCGACAGGTACCGGGGAGCTGTTTTTT. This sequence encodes CASSPSTGTGELFF.

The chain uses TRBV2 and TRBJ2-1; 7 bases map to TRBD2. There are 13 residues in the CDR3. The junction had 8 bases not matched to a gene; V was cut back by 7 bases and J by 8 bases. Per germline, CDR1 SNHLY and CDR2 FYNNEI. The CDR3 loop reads CASKRGGTDEQFF. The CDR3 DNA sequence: TGTGCCAGCAAACGGGGAGGGACGGATGAGCAGTTCTTC.

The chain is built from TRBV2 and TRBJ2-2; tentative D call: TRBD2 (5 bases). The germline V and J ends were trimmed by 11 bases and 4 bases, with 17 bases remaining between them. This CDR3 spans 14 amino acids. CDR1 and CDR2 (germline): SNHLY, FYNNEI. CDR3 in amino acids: CAGSLALSTGELFF. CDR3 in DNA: TGTGCCGGGAGTCTGGCGTTATCCACCGGGGAGCTGTTTTTT.

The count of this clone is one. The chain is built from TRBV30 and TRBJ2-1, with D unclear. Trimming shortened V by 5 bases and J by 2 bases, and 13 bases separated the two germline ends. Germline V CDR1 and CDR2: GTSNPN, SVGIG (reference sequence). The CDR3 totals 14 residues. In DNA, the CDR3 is TGTGCCTGGGATGGAGCTGCCGCCTACAATGAGCAGTTCTTC. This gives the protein CAWDGAAAYNEQFF.

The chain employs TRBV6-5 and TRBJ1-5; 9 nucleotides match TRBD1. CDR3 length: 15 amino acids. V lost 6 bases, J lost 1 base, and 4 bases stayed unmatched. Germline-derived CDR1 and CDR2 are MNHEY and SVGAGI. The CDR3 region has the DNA TGTGCCAGCAGCCCCGGGACAGGGAGCAATCAGCCCCAGCATTTT. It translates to CASSPGTGSNQPQHF.

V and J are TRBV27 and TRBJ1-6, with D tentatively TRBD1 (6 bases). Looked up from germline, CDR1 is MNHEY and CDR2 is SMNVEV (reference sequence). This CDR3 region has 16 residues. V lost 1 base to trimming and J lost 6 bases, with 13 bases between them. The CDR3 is CASSLFGGRGNSPLHF. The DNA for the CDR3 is TGTGCCAGCAGTTTATTTGGGGGCAGGGGTAATTCACCCCTCCACTTT.

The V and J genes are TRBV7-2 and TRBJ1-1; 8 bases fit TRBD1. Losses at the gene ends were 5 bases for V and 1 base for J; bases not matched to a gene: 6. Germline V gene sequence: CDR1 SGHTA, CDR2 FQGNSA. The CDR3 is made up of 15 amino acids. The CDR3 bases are TGTGCCAGCAGCCTCAGGGGGCCAACGAACACTGAAGCTTTCTTT. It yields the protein CASSLRGPTNTEAFF.